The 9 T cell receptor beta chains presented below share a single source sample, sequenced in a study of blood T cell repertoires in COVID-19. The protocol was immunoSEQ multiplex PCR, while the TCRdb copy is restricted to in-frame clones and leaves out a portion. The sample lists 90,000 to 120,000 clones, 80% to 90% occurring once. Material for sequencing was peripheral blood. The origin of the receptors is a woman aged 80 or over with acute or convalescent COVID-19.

The CDR3 bases are TGTGCCAGCAGTGAAGCGCTTCGGGGGGCCAAAAACATTCAGTACTTC. It codes for CASSEALRGAKNIQYF. The chain employs TRBV2 and TRBJ2-4, with D possibly being TRBD2 (6 bases). From germline, CDR1 is SNHLY and CDR2 FYNNEI. The V end was cut by 0 bases, the J end by 1 base, with 10 bases between. The CDR3 has 16 residues.

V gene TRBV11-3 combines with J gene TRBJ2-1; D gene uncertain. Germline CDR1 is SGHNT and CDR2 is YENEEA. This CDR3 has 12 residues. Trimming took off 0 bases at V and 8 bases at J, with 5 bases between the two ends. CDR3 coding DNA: TGTGCCAGCAGCTTAGACCGCGATGAGCAGTTCTTC. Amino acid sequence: CASSLDRDEQFF.

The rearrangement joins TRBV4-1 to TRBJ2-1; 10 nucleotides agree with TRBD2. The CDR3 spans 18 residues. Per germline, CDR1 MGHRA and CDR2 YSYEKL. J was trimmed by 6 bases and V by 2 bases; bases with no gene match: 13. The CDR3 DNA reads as TGCGCCAGCAGCCAACAGCAGCGGGGGGGCCTTCGAGTCAATGAGCAGTTCTTC. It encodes CASSQQQRGGLRVNEQFF.

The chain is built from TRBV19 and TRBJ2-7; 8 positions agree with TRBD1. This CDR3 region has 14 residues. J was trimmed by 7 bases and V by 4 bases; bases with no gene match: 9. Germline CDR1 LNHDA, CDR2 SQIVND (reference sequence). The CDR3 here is CASSTTGARGEQYF. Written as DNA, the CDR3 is TGTGCCAGTAGTACGACAGGGGCTAGAGGGGAGCAGTACTTC.

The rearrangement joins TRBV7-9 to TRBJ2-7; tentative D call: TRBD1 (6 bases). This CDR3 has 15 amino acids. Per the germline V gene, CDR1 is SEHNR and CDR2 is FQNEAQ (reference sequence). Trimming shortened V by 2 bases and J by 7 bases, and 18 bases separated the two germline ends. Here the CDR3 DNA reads TGTGCCAGCAGCTTAAGGGAGTTGGGGCAGGGGGAGCAGTACTTC. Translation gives CASSLRELGQGEQYF.

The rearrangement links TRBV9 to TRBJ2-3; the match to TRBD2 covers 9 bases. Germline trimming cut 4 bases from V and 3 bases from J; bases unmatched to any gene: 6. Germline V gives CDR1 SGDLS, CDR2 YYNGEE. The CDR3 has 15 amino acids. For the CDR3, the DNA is TGTGCCAGCAGCCGGCGGGGGGGCGGGACAGATACGCAGTATTTT. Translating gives CASSRRGGGTDTQYF.

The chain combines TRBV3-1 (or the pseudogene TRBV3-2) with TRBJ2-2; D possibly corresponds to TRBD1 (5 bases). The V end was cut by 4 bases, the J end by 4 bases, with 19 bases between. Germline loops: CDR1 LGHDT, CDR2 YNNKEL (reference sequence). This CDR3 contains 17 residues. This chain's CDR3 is CASSLVRGSWGTGELFF. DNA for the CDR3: TGTGCCAGCAGCCTGGTTAGGGGAAGCTGGGGCACCGGGGAGCTGTTTTTT.

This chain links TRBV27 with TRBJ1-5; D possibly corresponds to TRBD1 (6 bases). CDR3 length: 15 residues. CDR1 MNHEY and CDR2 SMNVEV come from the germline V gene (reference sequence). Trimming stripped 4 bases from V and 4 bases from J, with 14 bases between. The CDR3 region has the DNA TGTGCCAGCAGTTCAGGGGCAGGCGTGAATCAGCCCCAGCATTTT. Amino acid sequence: CASSSGAGVNQPQHF.

The CDR3 sequence: CASSPPTSGAYNEQFF. CDR3 coding DNA: TGCGCCAGCAGCCCACCGACTAGCGGGGCATACAATGAGCAGTTCTTC. The chain combines TRBV5-1 with TRBJ2-1; 11 bases align to TRBD2. The ends lost 4 bases at V and 4 bases at J; junction bases unmatched: 7. CDR1 SGHRS and CDR2 YFSETQ come from the germline V gene. This CDR3 spans 16 amino acids. The complete variable domain, with remaining parts taken from reference TRBV5-1 and TRBJ2-1, reads KAGVTQTPRYLIKTRGQQVTLSCSPISGHRSVSWYQQTPGQGLQFLFEYFSETQRNKGNFPGRFSGRQFSNSRSEMNVSTLELGDSALYLCASSPPTSGAYNEQFFGPGTRLTVL.